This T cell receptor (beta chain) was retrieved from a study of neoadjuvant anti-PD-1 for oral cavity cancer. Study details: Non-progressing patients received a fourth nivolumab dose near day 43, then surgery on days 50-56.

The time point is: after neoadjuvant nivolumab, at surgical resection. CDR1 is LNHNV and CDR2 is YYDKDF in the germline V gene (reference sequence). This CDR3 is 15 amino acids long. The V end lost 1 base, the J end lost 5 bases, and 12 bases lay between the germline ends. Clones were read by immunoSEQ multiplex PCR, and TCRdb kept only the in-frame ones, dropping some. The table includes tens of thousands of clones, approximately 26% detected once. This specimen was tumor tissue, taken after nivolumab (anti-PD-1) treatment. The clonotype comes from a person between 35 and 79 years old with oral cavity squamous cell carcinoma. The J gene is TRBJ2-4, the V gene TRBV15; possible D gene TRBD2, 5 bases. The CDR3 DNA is TGTGCCACCAGCAGAGTTGCGTCCGGGGAAAACATTCAGTACTTC. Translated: CATSRVASGENIQYF.